This section outlines one T cell receptor beta chain sequence together with its context. This sample stems from a study of blood T cell repertoires in COVID-19. In the source study's methods: Nucleated cell counts were estimated from reference gene primer amplification. This table comes from immunoSEQ multiplex PCR, and its TCRdb copy is limited to in-frame clones, with some not included. V, J and clone size are those of that table, while D and trimming were read from the DNA. In the table there are more than 60,000 clones, more than 75% of which are singletons. V was pared by 1 base and J by 8 bases, with 15 bases between. Per the germline V gene, CDR1 is SEHNR and CDR2 is FQNEAQ (reference sequence). The CDR3 extends over 15 amino acids.

The chain is built from TRBV7-9 and TRBJ2-1, with D tentatively TRBD2 (5 bases). The origin of this receptor is a woman older than 75 with acute or convalescent COVID-19. The sequenced sample consisted of peripheral blood. The CDR3 spells CASSLVGSTGDEQFF. CDR3 bases: TGTGCCAGCAGCTTAGTTGGGAGCACCGGCGATGAGCAGTTCTTC.